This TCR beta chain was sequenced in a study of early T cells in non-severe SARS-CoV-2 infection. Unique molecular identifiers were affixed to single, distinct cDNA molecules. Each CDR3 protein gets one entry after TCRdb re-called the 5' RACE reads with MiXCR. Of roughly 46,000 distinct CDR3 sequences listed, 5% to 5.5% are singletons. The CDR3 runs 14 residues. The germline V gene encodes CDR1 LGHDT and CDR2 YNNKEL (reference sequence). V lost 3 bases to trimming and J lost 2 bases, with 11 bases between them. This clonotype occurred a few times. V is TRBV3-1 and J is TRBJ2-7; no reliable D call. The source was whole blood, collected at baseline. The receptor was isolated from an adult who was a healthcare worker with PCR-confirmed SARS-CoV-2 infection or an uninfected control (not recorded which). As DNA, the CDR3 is TGTGCCAGCAGCCAGGAACTTAAGCCCTACGAGCAGTACTTC. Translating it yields CASSQELKPYEQYF.